The 30 T cell receptor beta chains given below trace back to one sample, sequenced in a study of blood T cell repertoires in COVID-19. Method: immunoSEQ multiplex PCR; TCRdb's copy keeps in-frame clones and lacks some. The table includes approximately 220,000 clones, approximately 78% detected once. The sample was peripheral blood. These receptors were taken from a woman of 80 years or more with acute or convalescent COVID-19.

The gene calls are TRBV6-5 and TRBJ2-1, with a tentative D call TRBD1 (5 bases). CDR1 and CDR2 from the germline V gene are MNHEY and SVGAGI. V lost 6 bases and J lost 4, with 16 bases in between. This CDR3 spans 15 amino acids. CDR3 loop: CASSRGATGYNEQFF. CDR3 coding DNA: TGTGCCAGCAGCCGAGGCGCCACAGGATACAATGAGCAGTTCTTC.

This chain joins TRBV18 and TRBJ1-5; the D is unclear. The CDR3 has 14 residues. Germline V gene sequence: CDR1 KGHSH, CDR2 LQKENI. V was pared by 2 bases and J by 3 bases, with 8 bases between. The CDR3 spells CASSPELNNQPQHF. DNA for the CDR3: TGTGCCAGCTCACCAGAACTTAACAATCAGCCCCAGCATTTT.

CDR3 amino acids: CASSLAGQGITYEQYF. As DNA, the CDR3 is TGTGCCAGCAGCTTAGCGGGACAGGGTATTACCTACGAGCAGTACTTC. The chain recombines TRBV7-9 with TRBJ2-7; 9 bases fit TRBD1. With 0 bases clipped from V and 2 bases from J, the junction kept 5 bases outside the gene matches. Germline CDR1 SEHNR, CDR2 FQNEAQ (reference sequence). This CDR3 comprises 16 residues.

The chain employs TRBV6-2 or TRBV6-3 and TRBJ2-7; 7 bases are a match to TRBD2. CDR3 size: 15 residues. Germline-derived CDR1 and CDR2 are MNHEY and SVGEGT. Trimming removed 2 bases from V and 7 bases from J; junction bases left unmatched: 11. The CDR3, as DNA: TGTGCCAGCAGTTACAGGCCCCTAGCGGCGGTTGAGCAGTACTTC. This gives the protein CASSYRPLAAVEQYF.

The chain recombines TRBV5-4 with TRBJ1-4, with D possibly matching TRBD1 (6 bases). V lost 4 bases and J lost 4, with 11 bases in between. The CDR3 sequence is 14 residues long. Germline assignment: CDR1 SGHNT and CDR2 YYREEE (reference sequence). This CDR3 reads CASSQDSYNEKLFF. DNA for the CDR3: TGTGCCAGCAGCCAGGACAGCTATAATGAAAAACTGTTTTTT.

This chain connects TRBV5-1 to TRBJ2-1; 11 bases agree with TRBD1. Looked up from germline, CDR1 is SGHRS and CDR2 is YFSETQ. With 0 bases clipped from V and 4 bases from J, the junction kept 6 bases outside the gene matches. The CDR3 is 17 residues long. Here the CDR3 DNA reads TGCGCCAGCAGCTTGGCGACCGGGACAGGGGGATACAATGAGCAGTTCTTC. Protein product: CASSLATGTGGYNEQFF.

V gene TRBV27 combines with J gene TRBJ1-2, with 9 bases lining up with TRBD1. The CDR3 totals 14 residues. Germline CDR1 reads MNHEY; CDR2 reads SMNVEV (reference sequence). V lost 6 bases to trimming and J lost 7 bases; unmatched junction nucleotides: 9. The CDR3 protein is CASSPSGDRAGYTF. CDR3 nucleotides: TGTGCCAGCAGCCCCAGTGGGGACAGGGCTGGCTACACCTTC.

The chain links TRBV28 to TRBJ2-7; 9 nucleotides align to TRBD1. CDR3 size: 14 residues. Trimming cost V 8 bases and J 5 bases; bases outside gene matches: 10. The V gene's germline CDR1 is MDHEN and CDR2 SYDVKM. The DNA for the CDR3 is TGTGCCAGCGGATCGCCGGGACAGGGAGACGAGCAGTACTTC. Protein: CASGSPGQGDEQYF.

The chain carries TRBV10-3 and TRBJ1-6, with TRBD1 as a possible D gene (5 bases). This CDR3 has 17 residues. Germline CDR1 and CDR2: ENHRY and SYGVKD. Trimming left V 0 bases short and J 0 bases short, with 9 bases between. The CDR3 sequence: CAISESGESSYNSPLHF. The CDR3, as DNA: TGTGCCATCAGTGAGTCAGGGGAAAGCTCCTATAATTCACCCCTCCACTTT.

J is TRBJ2-1 and V is TRBV2; 14 nucleotides match TRBD2. Germline V gene sequence: CDR1 SNHLY, CDR2 FYNNEI. This CDR3 region has 16 residues. The V segment lost 5 bases and the J segment 7 bases; nucleotides outside the gene matches: 7. CDR3 coding DNA: TGTGCCAGCAGTACGGGACTAGCGGGGGTAGGGAATGAGCAGTTCTTC. Protein product: CASSTGLAGVGNEQFF. Looking up the rest from reference TRBV2 and TRBJ2-1 gives the full variable domain: EPEVTQTPSHQVTQMGQEVILRCVPISNHLYFYWYRQILGQKVEFLVSFYNNEISEKSEIFDDQFSVERPDGSNFTLKIRSTKLEDSAMYFCASSTGLAGVGNEQFFGPGTRLTVL.

This chain joins TRBV14 and TRBJ2-5, with 8 bases matching TRBD1. CDR3 length equals 14 residues. Germline loops: CDR1 SGHDN, CDR2 FVKESK. Trimming took 2 bases from V and 4 from J; bases not matched to a gene: 3. In DNA, the CDR3 is TGTGCCAGCAGCCAACAGGGGGCCGGAGAGACCCAGTACTTC. Its protein product is CASSQQGAGETQYF.

The V and J genes are TRBV9 and TRBJ2-5; tentatively, D is TRBD2 (6 bases). This CDR3 region has 13 residues. Trimming left V 6 bases short and J 9 bases short, with 18 bases between. Germline CDR1 SGDLS, CDR2 YYNGEE. CDR3 in DNA: TGTGCCAGCACCAGAGGCGCGGGGTCGCCCCAGTACTTC. This gives the protein CASTRGAGSPQYF.

V usage is TRBV7-2 and J usage is TRBJ1-3, with no clear D. The V end was cut by 3 bases, the J end by 1 base, with 10 bases between. This CDR3 spans 15 amino acids. The germline V gene encodes CDR1 SGHTA and CDR2 FQGNSA. The CDR3 bases are TGTGCCAGCAGCTTTAACGGGGAATCTGGAAACACCATATATTTT. Protein product: CASSFNGESGNTIYF. The whole variable domain, remainder taken from reference TRBV7-2 and TRBJ1-3, is GAGVSQSPSNKVTEKGKDVELRCDPISGHTALYWYRQSLGQGLEFLIYFQGNSAPDKSGLPSDRFSAERTGGSVSTLTIQRTQQEDSAVYLCASSFNGESGNTIYFGEGSWLTVV.

The V and J genes are TRBV14 and TRBJ1-1; the D gene is possibly TRBD1 (6 bases). This CDR3 contains 15 residues. Germline-derived CDR1 and CDR2 are SGHDN and FVKESK. Trimming took 1 base from V and 4 from J, leaving 13 bases between them. The CDR3 nucleotides read TGTGCCAGCAGCCAAGTTTCCGGGGGGCTCACTGAAGCTTTCTTT. It translates to CASSQVSGGLTEAFF. The full variable domain, rest sourced from reference TRBV14 and TRBJ1-1, is EAGVTQFPSHSVIEKGQTVTLRCDPISGHDNLYWYRRVMGKEIKFLLHFVKESKQDESGMPNNRFLAERTGGTYSTLKVQPAELEDSGVYFCASSQVSGGLTEAFFGQGTRLTVV.

This clone was counted a few times. This chain connects TRBV28 to TRBJ2-5; D is perhaps TRBD1 (7 bases). V was pared by 6 bases and J by 5 bases, with 16 bases between. The CDR3 is 14 amino acids. Per germline, CDR1 MDHEN and CDR2 SYDVKM. The CDR3 loop is CASSRQGLGETQYF. The CDR3 region has the DNA TGTGCCAGCAGCCGACAGGGACTTGGGGAGACCCAGTACTTC.

The chain combines TRBV5-6 with TRBJ2-7; 10 nucleotides line up with TRBD1. The V and J ends lost 3 bases and 7 bases, in that order; junction bases with no gene match: 10. CDR3 length: 15 amino acids. Germline V gene data show CDR1 as SGHDT and CDR2 as YYEEEE. The CDR3 loop reads CASSSLRQGAREQYF. The CDR3 nucleotides are TGTGCCAGCAGCTCCCTCCGACAGGGGGCAAGGGAGCAGTACTTC.

This chain uses TRBV2 with TRBJ2-1; 15 bases fit TRBD2. Germline-derived CDR1 and CDR2 are SNHLY and FYNNEI. The CDR3 is made up of 17 amino acids. V was pared by 3 bases and J by 5 bases, with 5 bases of the junction left unmatched. CDR3 loop: CASSDGTSGRYNNEQFF. CDR3 sequence (DNA): TGTGCCAGCAGTGATGGGACTAGCGGGAGGTATAACAATGAGCAGTTCTTC.

This chain links TRBV12-3 or TRBV12-4 with TRBJ2-5, with 7 bases lining up with TRBD2. Trimming cost V 10 bases and J 5 bases; bases outside gene matches: 10. The CDR3 has 13 residues. The CDR3 sequence is CATTIPGGETQYF. In DNA, the CDR3 is TGTGCCACCACAATCCCGGGGGGTGAGACCCAGTACTTC.

The chain uses TRBV28 and TRBJ1-5; D unresolved. Germline CDR1 and CDR2: MDHEN and SYDVKM. Between the trimmed V and J ends, which lost 2 bases and 9 bases, there was a span of 11 bases. The CDR3 is 13 amino acids. As DNA, the CDR3 is TGTGCCAGCAGTTTACCGGGTGTGGGGCCCCAGCATTTT. Translation: CASSLPGVGPQHF.

The chain has TRBV6-5 and TRBJ1-5, with no clear D. Trimming removed 2 bases at V and 9 bases at J, with 11 bases between. This CDR3 is 13 amino acids long. Germline V gene sequence: CDR1 MNHEY, CDR2 SVGAGI. CDR3 nucleotide sequence: TGTGCCAGCAGTTACAACCCGGGAGGGCCCCAGCATTTT. Translated, it gives CASSYNPGGPQHF.

V gene TRBV7-2 combines with J gene TRBJ2-1, with TRBD2 identical over 12 bases. The V gene's germline CDR1 is SGHTA and CDR2 FQGNSA. This CDR3 region has 15 residues. Trimming removed 5 bases from V and 5 bases from J; junction bases left unmatched: 4. Here the CDR3 reads CASSVRLAGDNEQFF. The CDR3 DNA sequence: TGTGCCAGCAGCGTCAGACTAGCGGGAGACAATGAGCAGTTCTTC.

The V gene is TRBV5-6, the J gene TRBJ2-3, with 11 nucleotides matching TRBD2. Germline assignment: CDR1 SGHDT and CDR2 YYEEEE. The V and J ends lost 2 bases and 4 bases, in that order; junction bases with no gene match: 3. The CDR3 contains 15 residues. In DNA, the CDR3 is TGTGCCAGCAGCTTTAGCGGGGGGGGATCAGATACGCAGTATTTT. The encoded protein is CASSFSGGGSDTQYF.

The rearrangement links TRBV7-9 to TRBJ2-1, with 11 bases identical to TRBD2. V gave up 2 bases and J gave up 7 bases; unmatched junction bases: 7. Germline V gene lookup returns CDR1 SEHNR and CDR2 FQNEAQ (reference sequence). The length of the CDR3 is 16 residues. CDR3 nucleotides: TGTGCCAGCAGCTTACCTACGGGACTAGCGGTGAATGAGCAGTTCTTC. This translates into CASSLPTGLAVNEQFF.

The gene calls are TRBV3-1 (or the pseudogene TRBV3-2) and TRBJ2-7; no definite D call. Germline V gene sequence: CDR1 LGHDT, CDR2 YNNKEL (reference sequence). V lost 0 bases and J 4 bases, leaving 4 bases between the germline ends. CDR3 length: 12 amino acids. The CDR3: CASSQDEYEQYF. CDR3 sequence (DNA): TGTGCCAGCAGCCAAGATGAGTACGAGCAGTACTTC.

The CDR3 DNA follows: TGTGCCAGTAGTATGGAGCCCCTCCAAGAGACCCAGTACTTC. This sequence encodes CASSMEPLQETQYF. The chain is built from TRBV19 and TRBJ2-5; no reliable D call. The CDR3 length is 14 residues. CDR1 and CDR2 (germline): LNHDA, SQIVND (reference sequence). Trimming stripped 3 bases from V and 1 base from J, with 9 bases between. The full variable domain, rest sourced from reference TRBV19 and TRBJ2-5, is DGGITQSPKYLFRKEGQNVTLSCEQNLNHDAMYWYRQDPGQGLRLIYYSQIVNDFQKGDIAEGYSVSREKKESFPLTVTSAQKNPTAFYLCASSMEPLQETQYFGPGTRLLVL.

This clone was observed a single time. The chain links TRBV5-5 to TRBJ1-4, with D unresolved. Germline CDR1 is SGHKS and CDR2 is YYEKEE (reference sequence). The CDR3 length is 14 residues. With 0 bases removed from V and 7 bases from J, the gap between germline ends came to 10 bases. CDR3 amino acids: CASSLGSPSEKLFF. In DNA, the CDR3 is TGTGCCAGCAGCTTGGGGTCCCCGAGTGAAAAACTGTTTTTT.

The J gene is TRBJ2-6, the V gene TRBV9; no reliable D call. Germline V CDR1 and CDR2: SGDLS, YYNGEE. Between the trimmed V and J ends, which lost 0 bases and 2 bases, there was a span of 6 bases. The CDR3 totals 15 residues. This chain's CDR3 is CASSVDSTGANVLTF. The CDR3 nucleotides are TGTGCCAGCAGCGTAGACAGTACTGGGGCCAACGTCCTGACTTTC.

J is TRBJ1-2 and V is TRBV4-3, with 10 nucleotides matching TRBD1. The V segment lost 3 bases and the J segment 3 bases; nucleotides outside the gene matches: 4. Germline CDR1 and CDR2: LGHNA and YSLEER. The CDR3 totals 15 residues. The CDR3 nucleotides are TGCGCCAGCAGCCAGGAGACAGGGGGCGACTATGGCTACACCTTC. The encoded protein is CASSQETGGDYGYTF.

The rearrangement joins TRBV5-1 to TRBJ2-7, with D unclear. Germline values: CDR1 SGHRS, CDR2 YFSETQ. The CDR3 has 14 amino acids. V shed 0 bases and J shed 3 bases, with 10 bases lying between them. This CDR3 reads CASSLEQFDYEQYF. As DNA, the CDR3 is TGCGCCAGCAGCTTGGAACAGTTCGACTACGAGCAGTACTTC. The variable domain in full, with the rest retrieved from reference TRBV5-1 and TRBJ2-7, is KAGVTQTPRYLIKTRGQQVTLSCSPISGHRSVSWYQQTPGQGLQFLFEYFSETQRNKGNFPGRFSGRQFSNSRSEMNVSTLELGDSALYLCASSLEQFDYEQYFGPGTRLTVT.

This chain links TRBV7-8 with TRBJ2-7; D unresolved. Trimming stripped 5 bases from V and 7 bases from J, with 12 bases between. CDR1 and CDR2 (germline): SGHVS, FQNEAQ. CDR3 length: 12 residues. The CDR3 region has the DNA TGTGCCAGCAGCCTTAGCCTTACGGAGCAGTACTTC. Its translation: CASSLSLTEQYF.